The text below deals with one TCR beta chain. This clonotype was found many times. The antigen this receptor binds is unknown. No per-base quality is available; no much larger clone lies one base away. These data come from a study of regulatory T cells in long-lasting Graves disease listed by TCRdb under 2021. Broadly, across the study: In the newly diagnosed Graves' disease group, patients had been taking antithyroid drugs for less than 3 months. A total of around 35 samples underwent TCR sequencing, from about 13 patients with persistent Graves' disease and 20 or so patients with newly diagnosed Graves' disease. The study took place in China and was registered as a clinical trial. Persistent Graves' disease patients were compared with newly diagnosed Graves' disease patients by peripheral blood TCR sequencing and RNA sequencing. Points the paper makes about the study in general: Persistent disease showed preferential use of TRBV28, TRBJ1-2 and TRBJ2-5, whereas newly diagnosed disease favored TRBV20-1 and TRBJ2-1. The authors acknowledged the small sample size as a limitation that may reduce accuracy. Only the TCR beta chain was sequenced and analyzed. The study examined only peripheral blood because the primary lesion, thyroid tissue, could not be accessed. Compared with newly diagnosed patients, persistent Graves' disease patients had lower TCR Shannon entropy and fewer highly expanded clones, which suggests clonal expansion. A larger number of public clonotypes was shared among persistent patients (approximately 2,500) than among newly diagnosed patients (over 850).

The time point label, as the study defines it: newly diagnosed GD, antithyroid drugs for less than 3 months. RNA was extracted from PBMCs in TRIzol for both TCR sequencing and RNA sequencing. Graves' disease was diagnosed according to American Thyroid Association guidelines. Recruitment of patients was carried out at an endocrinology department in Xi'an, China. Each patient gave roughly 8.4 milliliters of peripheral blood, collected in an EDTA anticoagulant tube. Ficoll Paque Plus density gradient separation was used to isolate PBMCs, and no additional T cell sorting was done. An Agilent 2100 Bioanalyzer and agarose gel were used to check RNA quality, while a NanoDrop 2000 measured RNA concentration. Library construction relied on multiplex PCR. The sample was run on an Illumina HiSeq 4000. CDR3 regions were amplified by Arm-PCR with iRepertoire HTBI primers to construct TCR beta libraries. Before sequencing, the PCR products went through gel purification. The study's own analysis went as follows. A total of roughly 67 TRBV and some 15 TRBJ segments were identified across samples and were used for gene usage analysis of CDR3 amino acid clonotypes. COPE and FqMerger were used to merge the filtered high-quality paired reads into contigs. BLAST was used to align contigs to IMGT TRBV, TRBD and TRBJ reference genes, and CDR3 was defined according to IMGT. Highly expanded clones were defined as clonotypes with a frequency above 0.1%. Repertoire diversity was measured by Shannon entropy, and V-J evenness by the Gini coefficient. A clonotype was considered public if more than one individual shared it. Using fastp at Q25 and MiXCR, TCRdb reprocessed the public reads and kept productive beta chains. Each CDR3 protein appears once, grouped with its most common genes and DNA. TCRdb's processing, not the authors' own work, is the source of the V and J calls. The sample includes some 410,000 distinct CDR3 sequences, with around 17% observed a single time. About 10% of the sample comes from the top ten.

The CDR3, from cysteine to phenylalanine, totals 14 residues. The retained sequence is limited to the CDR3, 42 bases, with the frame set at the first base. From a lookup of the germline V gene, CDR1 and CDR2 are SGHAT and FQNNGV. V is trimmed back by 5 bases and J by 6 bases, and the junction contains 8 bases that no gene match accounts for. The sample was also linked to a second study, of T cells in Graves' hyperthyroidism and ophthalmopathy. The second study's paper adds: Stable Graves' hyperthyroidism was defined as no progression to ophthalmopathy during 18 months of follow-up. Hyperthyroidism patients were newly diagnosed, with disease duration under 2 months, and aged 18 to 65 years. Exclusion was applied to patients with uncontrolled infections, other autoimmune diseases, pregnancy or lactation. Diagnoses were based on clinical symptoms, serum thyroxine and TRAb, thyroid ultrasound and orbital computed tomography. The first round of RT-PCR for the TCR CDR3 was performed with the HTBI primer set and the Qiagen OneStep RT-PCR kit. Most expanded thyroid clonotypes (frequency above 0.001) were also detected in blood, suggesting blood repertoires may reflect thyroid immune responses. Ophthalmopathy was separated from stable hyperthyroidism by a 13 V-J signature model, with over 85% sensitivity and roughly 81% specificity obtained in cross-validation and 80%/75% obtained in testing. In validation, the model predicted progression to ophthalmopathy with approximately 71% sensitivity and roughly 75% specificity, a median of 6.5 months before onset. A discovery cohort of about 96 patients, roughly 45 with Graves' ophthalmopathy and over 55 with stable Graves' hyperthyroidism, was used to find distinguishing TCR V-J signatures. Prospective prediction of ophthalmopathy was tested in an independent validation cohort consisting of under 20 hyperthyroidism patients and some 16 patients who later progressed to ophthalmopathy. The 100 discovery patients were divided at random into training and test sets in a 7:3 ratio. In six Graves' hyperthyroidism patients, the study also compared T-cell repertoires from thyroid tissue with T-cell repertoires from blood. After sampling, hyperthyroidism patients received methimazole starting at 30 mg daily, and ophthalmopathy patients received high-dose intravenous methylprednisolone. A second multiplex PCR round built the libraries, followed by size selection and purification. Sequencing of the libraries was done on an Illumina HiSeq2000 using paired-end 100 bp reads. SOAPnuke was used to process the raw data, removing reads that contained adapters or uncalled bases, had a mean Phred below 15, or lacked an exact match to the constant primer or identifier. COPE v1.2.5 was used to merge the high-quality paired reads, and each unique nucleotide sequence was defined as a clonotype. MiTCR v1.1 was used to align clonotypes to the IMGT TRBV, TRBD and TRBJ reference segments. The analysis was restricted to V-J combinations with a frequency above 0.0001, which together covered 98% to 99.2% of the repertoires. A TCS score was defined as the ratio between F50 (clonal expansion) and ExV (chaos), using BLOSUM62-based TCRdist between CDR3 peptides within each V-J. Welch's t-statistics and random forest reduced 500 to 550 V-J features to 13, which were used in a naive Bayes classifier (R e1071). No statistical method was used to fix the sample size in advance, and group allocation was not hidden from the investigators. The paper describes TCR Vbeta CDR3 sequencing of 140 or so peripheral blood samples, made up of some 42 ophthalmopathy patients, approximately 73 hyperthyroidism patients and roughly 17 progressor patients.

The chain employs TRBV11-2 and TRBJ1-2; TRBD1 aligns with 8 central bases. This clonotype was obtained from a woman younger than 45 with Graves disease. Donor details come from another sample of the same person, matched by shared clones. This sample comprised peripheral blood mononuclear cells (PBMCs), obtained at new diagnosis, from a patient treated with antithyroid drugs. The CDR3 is CASSLIPGGDGYTF. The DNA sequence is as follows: TGTGCCAGCAGCCTTATCCCAGGGGGCGATGGCTACACCTTC. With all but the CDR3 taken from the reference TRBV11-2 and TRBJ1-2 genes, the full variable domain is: EAGVAQSPRYKIIEKRQSVAFWCNPISGHATLYWYQQILGQGPKLLIQFQNNGVVDDSQLPKDRFSAERLKGVDSTLKIQPAKLEDSAVYLCASSLIPGGDGYTFGSGTRLTVV.